This T cell receptor (beta chain) was sequenced in a study of OX40 agonist ivuxolimab in advanced cancers. The table came from immunoSEQ multiplex PCR; TCRdb's copy has only in-frame clones and leaves some out. The sample lists some 64,000 clones; around 83% were seen once. V trimming: 5 bases; J trimming: 10 bases; junction bases outside the gene matches: 4. From germline, CDR1 is MNHEY and CDR2 SVGAGI. CDR3 length: 14 amino acids. The TCR was taken from an adult with an advanced solid tumor such as melanoma, head and neck, liver or kidney cancer. Sample: CD4+ or CD8+ T cells sorted from blood, taken in a trial of the OX40 agonist ivuxolimab. The chain uses TRBV6-5 and TRBJ2-1, with 14 bases aligning to TRBD2. The CDR3 loop is CASSGGLAGVEQFF. CDR3 sequence (DNA): TGTGCCAGCAGTGGGGGACTAGCGGGGGTAGAGCAGTTCTTC.